One and the same sample provided the 27 T cell receptor beta chains below, sequenced in a study of glioma-infiltrating T cells. The iRepertoire nested amplicon-rescue multiplex PCR amplified TCR alpha and beta CDR3s from RNA. Each CDR3 protein is one row after TCRdb ran MiXCR on the multiplex PCR reads. In the table there are over 100,000 distinct CDR3 sequences, approximately 26% of which are singletons. The sample comprised glioma tissue, nonneoplastic brain tissue, or PBMCs (not recorded which). These receptors all stem from a human donor with low-grade glioma or glioblastoma, undergoing nonglioma brain surgery, or in good health (not recorded which).

This rearrangement joins TRBV29-1 to TRBJ2-3; TRBD2 matches 9 bases. There are 14 residues in the CDR3. Trimming took 7 bases from V and 6 from J; bases not matched to a gene: 11. Germline V CDR1 and CDR2: SQVTM, ANQGSEA. CDR3 sequence: CSADQGTSSDTQYF. The CDR3 DNA reads as TGCAGCGCGGACCAGGGGACTAGCAGTGATACGCAGTATTTT.

As for this clonotype: Germline and junction disagree at one end, which may indicate a read error. The rearrangement links TRBV7-2 to TRBJ2-5, with D possibly TRBD2 on 6 matching bases. The CDR3 consists of 15 residues. The germline V gene has CDR1 SGHTA and CDR2 FQGNSA. The CDR3 DNA reads as TGTGTCAGCAGTACTCGCGGAGGGAGCGAAAAGACCCAGTACTTC. Translation gives CVSSTRGGSEKTQYF.

With regard to this clonotype: Given a much more abundant clone one base away, this may be a read error. The chain carries TRBV12-3 or TRBV12-4 and TRBJ2-1; 10 nucleotides align to TRBD2. The CDR3 has 15 amino acids. The J segment lost 2 bases and the V segment lost 7 bases, leaving 5 bases of the junction unmatched. DNA of the CDR3: TGTGCCAGCATCCCCAGCGGGGGGGCCTACAATGAGCAGTTCTTC. As protein: CASIPSGGAYNEQFF.

This clonotype was observed a single time. This chain joins TRBV27 and TRBJ1-1, with a tentative D call TRBD1 (5 bases). Trimming cost V 5 bases and J 8 bases, with 15 bases left between them. This CDR3 region has 13 residues. Germline CDR1 reads MNHEY; CDR2 reads SMNVEV (reference sequence). CDR3 loop: CASSPGGSGEAFF. CDR3 bases: TGTGCCAGCAGTCCCGGGGGAAGCGGAGAAGCTTTCTTT.

This clonotype was observed a single time. This chain joins TRBV4-3 and TRBJ2-7, with TRBD1 as a possible D gene (5 bases). Germline CDR1 is LGHNA and CDR2 is YSLEER. V was clipped by 0 bases and J by 8 bases, with 14 bases between them. The CDR3 is 14 amino acids. The CDR3 DNA is TGCGCCAGCAGCCAAGATAGGGGTTTTTACAAGCAGTACTTC. This codes for CASSQDRGFYKQYF.

In the case of this clonotype: At one of its ends the junction is not consistent with the germline gene, which may arise from a read error. The J gene is TRBJ1-5, the V gene TRBV7-9; no reliable D call. This CDR3 is 15 amino acids long. Germline V gives CDR1 SEHNR, CDR2 FQNEAQ (reference sequence). The CDR3 DNA follows: TGTGCCAGCAGCTTAAGGATGGCATCCCATCGCCCCCATCATTTT. Encoded protein: CASSLRMASHRPHHF.

This clonotype has ten or more counts. The chain links TRBV20-1 to TRBJ1-5, with a weak D call TRBD1 (5 bases). The CDR3 is 16 amino acids. Per the germline V gene, CDR1 is DFQATT and CDR2 is SNEGSKA (reference sequence). V lost 0 bases to trimming and J lost 1 base, with 13 bases between them. DNA of the CDR3: TGCAGTGCTAGAGAGCCGGTCAGGGTGAGCAATCAGCCCCAGCATTTT. This translates into CSAREPVRVSNQPQHF.

On this clonotype itself: The final CDR3 position lacks the conserved phenylalanine or tryptophan, pointing to a likely read error. The V call is TRBV20-1, the J call TRBJ1-1; unclear D gene. Germline V gene sequence: CDR1 DFQATT, CDR2 SNEGSKA (reference sequence). The CDR3 runs to 11 residues. V lost 5 bases to trimming and J lost 6 bases, with 10 bases between them. The CDR3: CSAAGSAEAFY. The CDR3 DNA reads as TGCAGTGCTGCAGGATCGGCTGAAGCTTTCTAT.

Details on this clonotype: A clone one base away is much larger, so this may be a read error. Because it lacks the conserved phenylalanine or tryptophan at the end, this CDR3 is likely a read error. The chain uses TRBV12-3 or TRBV12-4 and TRBJ1-2, with D hard to call. The V gene lost 8 bases and the J gene lost 0 bases, with 13 bases spanning the gap. This CDR3 spans 14 amino acids. CDR3 DNA sequence: TGTGCCAGCCTCAAGAACGGAGCTAACTATGGCTACACCTCC. Encoded protein: CASLKNGANYGYTS.

About this clonotype itself: Being one base from a much bigger clone, this may be a read error. The chain is built from TRBV3-1 and TRBJ1-5, with D unresolved. The CDR3 has 14 amino acids. CDR1 and CDR2 from the germline V gene are LGHDT and YNNKEL (reference sequence). The CDR3 reads CASSQDSSNEPQHF. As DNA, the CDR3 is TGTGCCAGCAGCCAGGACTCGAGCAATGAGCCCCAGCATTTT.

The sample holds one count of this clonotype. Since a much larger clone is just one base distant, this may be a read error. This chain links TRBV13 with TRBJ1-1, with D possibly TRBD1 on 5 matching bases. Germline-derived CDR1 and CDR2 are PRHDT and FYEKMQ (reference sequence). With 7 bases removed from V and 5 bases from J, the gap between germline ends came to 11 bases. The CDR3 consists of 12 residues. The chain's CDR3 is CASNGGGTEAFF. The CDR3 DNA sequence: TGTGCCAGCAACGGGGGGGGGACTGAAGCTTTCTTT.

V and J are TRBV20-1 and TRBJ2-7, with 14 bases lining up with TRBD2. V gave up 5 bases and J gave up 12 bases; unmatched junction bases: 6. CDR3 size: 12 residues. CDR1 is DFQATT, CDR2 SNEGSKA, per germline (reference sequence). CDR3 region: CSAAGLAGDSYF. DNA for the CDR3: TGCAGTGCTGCGGGACTAGCGGGAGACTCGTACTTC.

In this sample, this clonotype turned up many times. The chain couples TRBV14 to TRBJ2-7; D assignment may be TRBD1 or TRBD2 (5 bases each). The V end lost 5 bases, the J end lost 0 bases, and 14 bases lay between the germline ends. The germline CDR1 and CDR2 sequences are SGHDN and FVKESK. The CDR3 sequence is 15 residues long. CDR3 DNA: TGTGCCAGCAGCGCCCGGGACGGAATCTCCTACGAGCAGTACTTC. This translates into CASSARDGISYEQYF. Together with reference TRBV14 and TRBJ2-7, the CDR3 gives the full variable domain: EAGVTQFPSHSVIEKGQTVTLRCDPISGHDNLYWYRRVMGKEIKFLLHFVKESKQDESGMPNNRFLAERTGGTYSTLKVQPAELEDSGVYFCASSARDGISYEQYFGPGTRLTVT.

This clonotype came up once. A much larger clone lies one base from this, so it may be a read error. The chain is built from TRBV7-3 and TRBJ1-1; 7 nucleotides align to TRBD1. The CDR3 length is 11 residues. Germline loops: CDR1 SGHTA, CDR2 FQGTGA. Trimming cost V 8 bases and J 6 bases; bases outside gene matches: 3. For the CDR3, the DNA is TGTGCCAGCTGCCAGGGGGCTGAAGCTTTCTTT. It is translated as CASCQGAEAFF.

Ten or more counts support this clonotype. The V gene is TRBV6-1, the J gene TRBJ2-7; 11 positions match TRBD2. Trimming at V came to 5 bases and at J to 3 bases, leaving 9 bases not matched to a gene. CDR3 length: 16 amino acids. CDR1 is MNHNS and CDR2 is SASEGT in the germline V gene. This chain's CDR3 is CASSYKGGTSGYEQYF. The CDR3 bases are TGTGCCAGCAGTTATAAGGGTGGGACTAGCGGCTACGAGCAGTACTTC.

V usage is TRBV6-6 and J usage is TRBJ2-1; no reliable D call. From germline, CDR1 is MNHNY and CDR2 SVGAGI (reference sequence). This CDR3 has 13 residues. Trimming cost V 6 bases and J 6 bases, with 12 bases left between them. The CDR3 nucleotides are TGTGCCAGCAGCTTGGATGCCCGCAATGAGCAGTTCTTC. Its translation is CASSLDARNEQFF.

This clonotype was detected a few times. The chain joins TRBV5-1 to TRBJ2-5; a weak D match, TRBD1 (6 bases). The germline CDR1 and CDR2 sequences are SGHRS and YFSETQ. This CDR3 contains 15 residues. The ends were cut back, 2 bases at V and 10 bases at J, with 21 bases in the middle. The CDR3: CASSFDQGPVGDQYF. The CDR3 nucleotides read TGCGCCAGCAGCTTCGATCAGGGGCCTGTTGGAGACCAGTACTTC.

There are many counts of this clonotype. The rearrangement joins TRBV3-1 to TRBJ2-3; D might be TRBD1 or TRBD2, each matching 5 bases. Trimming took off 4 bases at V and 4 bases at J, with 12 bases between the two ends. CDR1 and CDR2 from the germline V gene are LGHDT and YNNKEL (reference sequence). This CDR3 region has 14 residues. The CDR3 protein is CASSPQLGADTQYF. CDR3 nucleotide sequence: TGTGCCAGCAGCCCCCAACTGGGGGCAGATACGCAGTATTTT.

This clonotype was seen repeatedly, ten times or more. The V gene is TRBV28, the J gene TRBJ1-1; D possibly corresponds to TRBD1 (5 bases). CDR1 and CDR2 (germline): MDHEN, SYDVKM. The germline V and J ends were trimmed by 6 bases and 4 bases, with 18 bases remaining between them. This CDR3 region has 15 residues. This CDR3 reads CASRVRELGTTEAFF. In DNA form, the CDR3 reads TGTGCCAGCAGGGTGAGGGAGCTCGGGACCACTGAAGCTTTCTTT.

For this clonotype: This sequence may be a read error, since a much larger clone differs from it by one base. It is likely a read error, because the conserved phenylalanine at the end of the CDR3 is missing. The chain joins TRBV12-3 or TRBV12-4 to TRBJ2-5; possibly TRBD1 for D (5 bases). V was pared by 1 base and J by 1 base, with 10 bases between. The length of the CDR3 is 15 residues. The CDR3 DNA sequence: TGTGCCAGCAGTTTAGGACAGCCCTTCCAAGAGACCCAGTACTCC. It yields the protein CASSLGQPFQETQYS.

A note on this clonotype: Being one base from a much bigger clone, this may be a read error. The chain joins TRBV19 to TRBJ2-1; D is unresolved. Germline CDR1 is LNHDA and CDR2 is SQIVND (reference sequence). The CDR3 is made up of 15 amino acids. CDR3 nucleotide sequence: TGTGCCAGTAGTATAGGGCGGACGACCTACAATGGGCAGTTCTTC. Its translation: CASSIGRTTYNGQFF. The full variable domain, with the rest looked up from reference TRBV19 and TRBJ2-1, is DGGITQSPKYLFRKEGQNVTLSCEQNLNHDAMYWYRQDPGQGLRLIYYSQIVNDFQKGDIAEGYSVSREKKESFPLTVTSAQKNPTAFYLCASSIGRTTYNGQFFGPGTRLTVL.

This clonotype came up many times. The chain joins TRBV7-2 to TRBJ2-3; unclear D gene. Trimming left V 4 bases short and J 0 bases short, with 5 bases between. Germline loops: CDR1 SGHTA, CDR2 FQGNSA. The CDR3 is 13 amino acids. In nucleotides, the CDR3 is TGTGCCAGCAGCTCCACTAGCACAGATACGCAGTATTTT. Encoded protein: CASSSTSTDTQYF.

The table lists this clonotype with many counts. The gene calls are TRBV19 and TRBJ2-1, with TRBD1 identical over 8 bases. Germline loops: CDR1 LNHDA, CDR2 SQIVND (reference sequence). V gave up 4 bases and J gave up 4 bases; unmatched junction bases: 6. CDR3 length: 15 residues. The CDR3 sequence is CASSTGTGLYNEQFF. The CDR3 coding sequence is TGTGCCAGTAGTACGGGGACAGGATTATACAATGAGCAGTTCTTC.

This clonotype appeared many times. The chain combines TRBV7-2 with TRBJ2-1; no firm D call. The CDR3 loop spans 13 amino acids. Trimming stripped 0 bases from V and 5 bases from J, with 5 bases between. Germline V lookup: CDR1 SGHTA, CDR2 FQGNSA. This chain's CDR3 is CASSLAENNEQFF. The CDR3 DNA sequence: TGTGCCAGCAGCTTAGCCGAGAACAATGAGCAGTTCTTC.

This clonotype was recorded many times. This sequence joins TRBV20-1 and TRBJ1-2; 7 bases align to TRBD1. Germline assignment: CDR1 DFQATT and CDR2 SNEGSKA (reference sequence). V trimming: 1 base; J trimming: 7 bases; junction bases outside the gene matches: 6. CDR3 length equals 13 residues. CDR3 sequence (DNA): TGCAGTGCTAGAGCCATGGACAGGACTGGCTACACCTTC. Translating gives CSARAMDRTGYTF.

Note on this clonotype: A read error may explain this, as a much larger clone is one base away. The V gene is TRBV2, the J gene TRBJ2-1; TRBD1 might be the D (5 bases). The germline gives CDR1 SNHLY, CDR2 FYNNEI. V lost 7 bases and J lost 13, with 20 bases in between. This CDR3 has 13 residues. The CDR3 protein is CASNPGFGETQFF. The DNA of the CDR3 is TGTGCCAGCAACCCAGGGTTTGGAGAGACCCAGTTCTTC.

This clonotype was seen at least ten times. The CDR3 bases are TGTGCCAGCAGCGCGGACATAACTCAGCCCCAGCATTTT. Translating it yields CASSADITQPQHF. The chain carries TRBV7-6 and TRBJ1-5, with D possibly TRBD1 on 5 matching bases. Germline values: CDR1 SGHVS, CDR2 FNYEAQ. The CDR3 extends over 13 amino acids. The V gene lost 5 bases and the J gene lost 6 bases, with 11 bases spanning the gap.